The present T cell receptor beta chain was sequenced within a study of T-cell reconstitution after alpha-beta-depleted transplantation in children. This clonotype was seen at least ten times. Its antigen is unknown. Study-wide findings and caveats: Most T-cell counts and diversity one year after the transplant came from T cells that were newly produced.

A TCRbeta library incorporating unique molecular identifiers was prepared. TCRdb redid the calling of the PCR reads with MiXCR, one entry per CDR3 protein. In the table there are 250,000 to 300,000 distinct CDR3 sequences, almost 8% of which are singletons. Germline CDR1 SQVTM, CDR2 ANQGSEA. V gave up 2 bases and J gave up 8 bases, with 1 base separating them. The CDR3 sequence is 9 residues long. The sequencing here drew on peripheral blood, taken 360 days after TCRalphabeta/CD19-depleted stem cell transplant. This chain joins TRBV29-1 and TRBJ2-1; D gene uncertain. The TCR was taken from a female patient aged 2 to 10 who had a stem cell transplant for Fanconi anemia, so the T cells may come from the graft donor. The CDR3 loop is CSVEHEQFF. The CDR3 DNA follows: TGCAGCGTTGAACATGAGCAGTTCTTC.